A single sample gave rise to the 7 T cell receptor beta chains below, sequenced in a study of cytomegalovirus exposure and HLA in healthy donors. The PCR employed 60 Vbeta primers together with 13 Jbeta primers. Sequencing was performed with immunoSEQ multiplex PCR; in TCRdb, only in-frame clones are kept and a portion is missing. Of 150,000 to 200,000 clones listed, roughly 70% were seen once; the top ten hold 2.5% to 3%. The sample was PBMCs. The receptors here all came from a woman aged 45-65 years in good health and CMV-seropositive.

The chain uses TRBV9 and TRBJ2-5, with D hard to call. V shed 3 bases and J shed 0 bases, with 9 bases lying between them. CDR3 size: 14 residues. Germline V gene sequence: CDR1 SGDLS, CDR2 YYNGEE. CDR3 sequence (DNA): TGTGCCAGCAGCGCCACAGCCTACCAAGAGACCCAGTACTTC. The encoded protein is CASSATAYQETQYF.

The sample holds a few counts of this clone. The gene calls are TRBV2 and TRBJ1-6, with TRBD1 as a possible D gene (5 bases). CDR3 size: 14 residues. V was cut by 4 bases and J by 4 bases, with 8 bases left in between. Germline CDR1 reads SNHLY; CDR2 reads FYNNEI. As DNA, the CDR3 is TGTGCCAGCAGTGTTTCAGGGTATAATTCACCCCTCCACTTT. Encoded protein: CASSVSGYNSPLHF.

The chain couples TRBV4-1 to TRBJ2-5; perhaps TRBD2 as D (7 bases). This CDR3 comprises 17 residues. Germline lookup yields CDR1 MGHRA and CDR2 YSYEKL. Trimming took off 2 bases at V and 3 bases at J, with 19 bases between the two ends. CDR3 sequence reads: CASSQWAGAAPKETQYF. The CDR3 region has the DNA TGCGCCAGCAGCCAATGGGCGGGGGCCGCTCCCAAAGAGACCCAGTACTTC.

This chain uses TRBV5-1 with TRBJ1-1; a weak D match, TRBD1 (6 bases). Germline loops: CDR1 SGHRS, CDR2 YFSETQ. Trimming removed 7 bases at V and 1 base at J, with 17 bases between. CDR3 size: 15 residues. CDR3 amino acids: CASGNTGTPNTEAFF. CDR3 in DNA: TGCGCCAGCGGGAATACTGGGACACCGAACACTGAAGCTTTCTTT.

The chain couples TRBV11-2 to TRBJ2-4; possible D gene TRBD1, 6 bases. Trimming shortened V by 4 bases and J by 8 bases, and 21 bases separated the two germline ends. Looked up from germline, CDR1 is SGHAT and CDR2 is FQNNGV. This CDR3 is built from 16 residues. The CDR3 bases are TGTGCCAGCAGCTCGTACCTGGGACACGCCAAGGACATTCAGTACTTC. Translation: CASSSYLGHAKDIQYF.

The CDR3 is CASSLSGSPLHF. The CDR3 coding sequence is TGTGCCAGCAGCTTATCAGGTTCACCCCTCCACTTT. This chain joins TRBV11-2 and TRBJ1-6; D gene unclear. There are 12 residues in the CDR3. The germline V and J ends were trimmed by 2 bases and 9 bases, with 5 bases remaining between them. From germline, CDR1 is SGHAT and CDR2 FQNNGV.

This rearrangement joins TRBV4-1 to TRBJ2-7, with TRBD1 as a possible D gene (5 bases). The CDR3 covers 13 residues. The germline gives CDR1 MGHRA, CDR2 YSYEKL. V gave up 4 bases and J gave up 2 bases, with 9 bases separating them. The CDR3 coding sequence is TGCGCCAGCAGCCGACAGCAGACCTACGAGCAGTACTTC. This codes for CASSRQQTYEQYF.